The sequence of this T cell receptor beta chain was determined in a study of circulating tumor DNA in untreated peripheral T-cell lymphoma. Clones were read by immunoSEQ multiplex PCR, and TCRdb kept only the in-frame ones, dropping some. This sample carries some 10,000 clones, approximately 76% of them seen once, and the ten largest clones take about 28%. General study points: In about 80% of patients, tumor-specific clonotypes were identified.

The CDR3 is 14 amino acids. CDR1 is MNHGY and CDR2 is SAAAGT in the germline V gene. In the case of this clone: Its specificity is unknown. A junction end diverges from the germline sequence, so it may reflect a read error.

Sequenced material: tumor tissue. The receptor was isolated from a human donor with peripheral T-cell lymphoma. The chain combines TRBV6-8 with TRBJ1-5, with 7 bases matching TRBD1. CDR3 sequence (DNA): TGTGCCATCAGTGTCCAGGGGGGCGATCAGCCCCAGCATTTT. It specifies CAISVQGGDQPQHF.